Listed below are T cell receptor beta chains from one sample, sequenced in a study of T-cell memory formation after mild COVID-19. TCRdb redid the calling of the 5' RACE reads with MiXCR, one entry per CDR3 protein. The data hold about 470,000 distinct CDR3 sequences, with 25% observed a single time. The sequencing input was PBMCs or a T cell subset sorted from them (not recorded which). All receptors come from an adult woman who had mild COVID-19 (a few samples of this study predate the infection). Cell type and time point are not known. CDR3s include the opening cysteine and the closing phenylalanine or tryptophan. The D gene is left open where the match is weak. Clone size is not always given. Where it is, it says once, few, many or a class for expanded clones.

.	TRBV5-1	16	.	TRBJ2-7	TGCGCCAGCAGCTTGGAGGCCTTTGCGAATCGCTACGAGCAGTACTTC	CASSLEAFANRYEQYF
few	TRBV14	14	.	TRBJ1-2	TGTGCCAGCAGCCAAGGATGGGACACTTATGGCTACACCTTC	CASSQGWDTYGYTF
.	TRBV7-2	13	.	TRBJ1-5	TGTGCCAGCAGCCCTGAGGTCAATCAGCCCCAGCATTTT	CASSPEVNQPQHF
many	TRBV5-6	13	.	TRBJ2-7	TGTGCCAGCAGCCCGGGACCCAACTACGAGCAGTACTTC	CASSPGPNYEQYF
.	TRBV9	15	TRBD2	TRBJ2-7	TGTGCCAGCAGCGTAGAGGCGGGAGTAAGTTACGAGCAGTACTTC	CASSVEAGVSYEQYF
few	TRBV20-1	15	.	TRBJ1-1	TGCAGTGCTAGAGATCGACCGGGGACAAACACTGAAGCTTTCTTT	CSARDRPGTNTEAFF
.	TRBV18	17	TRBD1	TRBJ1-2	TGTGCCAGCTCACCAGTGGACAGGGGGCCCTCTAACTATGGCTACACCTTC	CASSPVDRGPSNYGYTF
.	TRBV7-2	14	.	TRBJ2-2	TGTGCCAGCATCCGATACAGAAACACCGGGGAGCTGTTTTTT	CASIRYRNTGELFF
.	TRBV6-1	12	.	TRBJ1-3	TGTGCCAGCACAGTCTCTGGAAACACCATATATTTT	CASTVSGNTIYF
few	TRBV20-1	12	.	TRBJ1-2	TGCAGTGCTAGGGAGCTTAACTATGGCTACACCTTC	CSARELNYGYTF
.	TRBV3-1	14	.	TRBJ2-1	TGTGCCAGCAGGGGAGCCGGGGACTGGGATGAGCAGTTCTTC	CASRGAGDWDEQFF
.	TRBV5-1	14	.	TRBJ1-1	TGCGCCAGCAGTTCAATCTGGGCAGACACTGAAGCTTTCTTT	CASSSIWADTEAFF
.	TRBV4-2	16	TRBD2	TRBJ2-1	TGTGCCAGCAGCCAGTATGTAGCGGGAGCCTACAATGAGCAGTTCTTC	CASSQYVAGAYNEQFF
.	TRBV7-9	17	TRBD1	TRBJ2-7	TGTGCCAGCAGCTTATCCTTTCTGGGGCAGGGGGAAGACGAGCAGTACTTC	CASSLSFLGQGEDEQYF
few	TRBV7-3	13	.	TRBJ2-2	TGTGCCAGCAGCGAGACGAACACCGGGGAGCTGTTTTTT	CASSETNTGELFF
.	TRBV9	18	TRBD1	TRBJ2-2	TGTGCCAGCAGCGACGCCGGGACAGGGGGCCCCCCGGTCGGGGAGCTGTTTTTT	CASSDAGTGGPPVGELFF
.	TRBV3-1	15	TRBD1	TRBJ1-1	TGTGCCAGCAGCGCCCGACAGGGGGGGTACACTGAAGCTTTCTTT	CASSARQGGYTEAFF